These T cell receptor beta chains were read from a single sample in a study of T cells in Graves' hyperthyroidism and ophthalmopathy. TCRdb itself ran the multiplex PCR reads through MiXCR, one entry per CDR3 protein. This sample has over 700,000 distinct CDR3 sequences, with 15% to 20% found just once. Sequenced: blood. These receptors all come from a woman in her forties or fifties with Graves' hyperthyroidism that later progressed to Graves' ophthalmopathy. Each CDR3 is given with its conserved first and last residue. A D gene is named only where the DNA matches it firmly. Clone size is not always given. Where it is, it says once, few, many or a class for expanded clones.

abundance	v_gene	d_gene	j_gene	CDR3aa	CDR3nt
NA	TRBV7-2	NA	TRBJ2-5	CASSLRFSQKETQYF	TGTGCCAGCAGCTTAAGATTTAGTCAAAAAGAGACCCAGTACTTC
once	TRBV20-1	TRBD1	TRBJ2-3	CSASKTGTTDTQYF	TGCAGTGCTAGCAAGACAGGGACCACAGATACGCAGTATTTT
few	TRBV10-1	NA	TRBJ2-2	CASSDTGTLNTGELFF	TGCGCCAGCAGTGACACCGGGACTCTAAACACCGGGGAGCTGTTTTTT
few	TRBV7-8	TRBD1	TRBJ1-2	CASSGTGGRYGYTF	TGTGCCAGCAGCGGGACAGGGGGACGCTATGGCTACACCTTC
many	TRBV3-1	NA	TRBJ2-7	CASSQGRAEQYF	TGTGCCAGCAGCCAAGGACGGGCCGAGCAGTACTTC
few	TRBV24-1	NA	TRBJ1-6	CATSAGAVNSPLHF	TGTGCCACCAGTGCCGGGGCTGTTAATTCACCCCTCCACTTT
NA	TRBV9	NA	TRBJ2-3	CASSVVSREGTDTQYF	TGTGCCAGCAGCGTAGTTTCCAGGGAGGGCACAGATACGCAGTATTTT
NA	TRBV14	NA	TRBJ1-1	CASSHSPGGPFTEAFF	TGTGCCAGCAGCCACTCCCCGGGGGGCCCTTTCACTGAAGCTTTCTTT
NA	TRBV5-4	TRBD2	TRBJ2-2	CASSLERGGSTGELFF	TGTGCCAGCAGCTTGGAAAGGGGCGGGAGCACCGGGGAGCTGTTTTTT
many	TRBV2	NA	TRBJ1-4	CASSALRETNEKLFF	TGTGCCAGCAGTGCGCTCAGGGAAACTAATGAAAAACTGTTTTTT
NA	TRBV6-1	TRBD2	TRBJ2-1	CASRRGMESYNEQFF	TGTGCCAGCAGGCGGGGGATGGAATCCTACAATGAGCAGTTCTTC
NA	TRBV6-1	TRBD1	TRBJ1-6	CASNGQGSSYNSPLHF	TGTGCCAGCAATGGACAGGGCAGCTCCTATAATTCACCCCTCCACTTT
NA	TRBV29-1	NA	TRBJ2-3	CSVDADTQYF	TGCAGCGTTGACGCAGATACGCAGTATTTT
NA	TRBV5-4	NA	TRBJ2-7	CASSPRRGEGYEQYF	TGTGCCAGCAGCCCCCGAAGGGGGGAGGGCTACGAGCAGTACTTC
NA	TRBV6-1	NA	TRBJ1-4	CASSQTWADEKLFF	TGTGCCAGCAGTCAAACCTGGGCGGATGAAAAACTGTTTTTT
few	TRBV2	NA	TRBJ1-3	CASSEAGGNSGNTIYF	TGTGCCAGCAGTGAAGCAGGGGGAAACTCTGGAAACACCATATATTTT
NA	TRBV24-1	NA	TRBJ2-3	CATSDPYGRPGTDTQYF	TGTGCCACCAGTGACCCCTACGGACGCCCCGGTACAGATACGCAGTATTTT
many	TRBV30	NA	TRBJ1-1	CAGDRPPSTEAFF	TGTGCCGGGGATCGACCCCCCAGCACTGAAGCTTTCTTT
many	TRBV6-1	NA	TRBJ1-5	CASSWDTDSNQPQHF	TGTGCCAGCAGTTGGGACACCGATAGCAATCAGCCCCAGCATTTT
many	TRBV5-1	TRBD1	TRBJ1-4	CASSLRQGGNEKLFF	TGCGCCAGCAGCCTCCGACAGGGGGGAAATGAAAAACTGTTTTTT
NA	TRBV5-1	NA	TRBJ1-5	CASSLEGARNQPQHF	TGCGCCAGCAGCTTAGAGGGAGCACGCAATCAGCCCCAGCATTTT
many	TRBV2	NA	TRBJ2-3	CGGQQDTQYF	TGTGGGGGCCAACAAGATACGCAGTATTTT
many	TRBV6-1	TRBD1	TRBJ1-5	CASRGQEGALNQPQHF	TGTGCCAGCAGAGGACAGGAAGGCGCGCTCAATCAGCCCCAGCATTTT
many	TRBV3-1	NA	TRBJ1-2	CASSQDATDSYGYTF	TGTGCCAGCAGCCAAGATGCCACGGACAGTTATGGCTACACCTTC
NA	TRBV20-1	TRBD2	TRBJ2-7	CSARAGTSGGREQYF	TGCAGTGCTAGAGCCGGGACTAGCGGGGGTAGAGAGCAGTACTTC
few	TRBV20-1	NA	TRBJ1-5	CSARPGPAQPQHF	TGCAGTGCTCGCCCCGGACCAGCTCAGCCCCAGCATTTT
many	TRBV2	TRBD2	TRBJ2-2	CASMRGVNTGELFF	TGTGCCAGCATGCGGGGGGTGAACACCGGGGAGCTGTTTTTT
NA	TRBV6-1	NA	TRBJ2-2	CASRTRLGVSERTGELFF	TGTGCCAGCAGGACCCGACTAGGGGTATCGGAGCGCACCGGGGAGCTGTTTTTT
many	TRBV18	NA	TRBJ1-1	CASSATRDLNTEAFF	TGTGCCAGCTCAGCCACCAGGGATCTGAACACTGAAGCTTTCTTT
few	TRBV12-3/TRBV12-4	NA	TRBJ2-2	CASIRDTNTGELFF	TGTGCCAGCATTAGGGACACGAACACCGGGGAGCTGTTTTTT
many	TRBV7-9	NA	TRBJ1-1	CASSRGQNTEAFF	TGTGCCAGCAGCAGGGGACAGAACACTGAAGCTTTCTTT
NA	TRBV19	NA	TRBJ2-7	CASSPRAGTDFEQYF	TGTGCCAGTAGTCCAAGAGCCGGGACTGATTTCGAGCAGTACTTC
many	TRBV29-1	TRBD2	TRBJ2-1	CSVEWLAGGNEQFF	TGCAGCGTTGAATGGCTAGCGGGGGGTAATGAGCAGTTCTTC
NA	TRBV6-4	TRBD1	TRBJ1-4	CASSPDRGQEKLFF	TGTGCCAGCAGTCCGGACAGGGGGCAAGAAAAACTGTTTTTT
few	TRBV10-3	TRBD1	TRBJ2-1	CAISRGQGYNEQFF	TGTGCCATCAGTCGGGGACAGGGCTACAATGAGCAGTTCTTC
NA	TRBV7-9	NA	TRBJ1-2	CASIPGSQTKANYGYTF	TGTGCCAGCATCCCTGGTTCCCAAACTAAAGCTAACTATGGCTACACCTTC
few	TRBV30	NA	TRBJ1-2	CAWSREGSNYGYTF	TGTGCCTGGAGTCGCGAGGGTTCCAACTATGGCTACACCTTC
many	TRBV6-1	TRBD2	TRBJ2-5	CASSSLGTSGGNFQETQYF	TGTGCCAGCAGTTCCCTAGGGACTAGCGGAGGTAACTTCCAGGAGACCCAGTACTTC
few	TRBV5-5	NA	TRBJ2-1	CASSYIPTTYNEQFF	TGTGCCAGCAGCTATATTCCGACTACCTACAATGAGCAGTTCTTC
NA	TRBV11-2	NA	TRBJ2-5	CASSPEGVEEETQYF	TGTGCCAGCAGCCCGGAAGGCGTGGAAGAAGAGACCCAGTACTTC
few	TRBV13	TRBD1	TRBJ1-4	CASSLGTGGANEKLFF	TGTGCCAGCAGCCTAGGGACAGGGGGAGCAAATGAAAAACTGTTTTTT
many	TRBV12-3/TRBV12-4	NA	TRBJ2-5	CASSLAPETQYF	TGTGCCAGCAGTTTAGCGCCCGAGACCCAGTACTTC
many	TRBV30	NA	TRBJ1-2	CAWSRTGGYTF	TGTGCCTGGAGTAGGACGGGGGGCTACACCTTC
few	TRBV2	TRBD1	TRBJ2-6	CASSGTGGSGANVLTF	TGTGCCAGCAGTGGGACAGGGGGCTCTGGGGCCAACGTCCTGACTTTC
NA	TRBV20-1	TRBD1	TRBJ1-6	CSARPMEGGGNSPLHF	TGCAGTGCTAGACCAATGGAGGGAGGGGGCAATTCACCCCTCCACTTT
few	TRBV6-5	NA	TRBJ1-1	CASSYSRVRTETEAFF	TGTGCCAGCAGTTACTCCAGGGTACGAACTGAGACTGAAGCTTTCTTT
NA	TRBV15	NA	TRBJ1-5	CATSRAEYSNQPQHF	TGTGCCACCAGCAGAGCAGAATATAGCAATCAGCCCCAGCATTTT
many	TRBV11-2	NA	TRBJ2-7	CASSLGQVLPEQYF	TGTGCCAGCAGCCTAGGGCAGGTCCTCCCCGAGCAGTACTTC
NA	TRBV7-6	NA	TRBJ1-2	CASSLSPQGGYTF	TGTGCCAGCAGCTTGTCCCCCCAGGGCGGCTACACCTTC
NA	TRBV13	TRBD1	TRBJ1-2	CASSLVLTGHGYTF	TGTGCCAGCAGCTTAGTTTTGACAGGGCATGGCTACACCTTC
NA	TRBV7-9	TRBD1	TRBJ1-3	CASSLSPGTGALNTIYF	TGTGCCAGCAGCTTAAGCCCCGGGACAGGGGCTTTAAACACCATATATTTT
NA	TRBV3-1	NA	TRBJ1-4	CASSHHGPRSEKLFF	TGTGCCAGCAGCCACCACGGACCCAGGAGTGAAAAACTGTTTTTT
many	TRBV5-1	TRBD2	TRBJ2-1	CASSWGLGLAGAEEQFF	TGCGCCAGCAGCTGGGGGCTCGGACTAGCGGGCGCCGAGGAGCAGTTCTTC
many	TRBV7-9	NA	TRBJ1-5	CASSLGTNQPQHF	TGTGCCAGCAGCTTAGGGACAAATCAGCCCCAGCATTTT
many	TRBV2	TRBD2	TRBJ2-1	CASRGEGYEQFF	TGTGCCAGCCGGGGGGAAGGCTATGAGCAGTTCTTC
NA	TRBV14	TRBD2	TRBJ2-1	CASSQGTPRGSPFGNYNEQFF	TGTGCCAGCAGCCAAGGGACCCCGCGGGGGTCCCCGTTTGGGAACTACAATGAGCAGTTCTTC